This T cell receptor beta chain was captured in a study of blood T cell repertoires in COVID-19. This table comes from immunoSEQ multiplex PCR, and its TCRdb copy is limited to in-frame clones, with some not included. The table lists approximately 90,000 clones, 87% of them singletons. Germline V gene lookup returns CDR1 ENHRY and CDR2 SYGVKD. V shed 7 bases and J 5 bases; nucleotides not matched to a gene: 15. The CDR3 is made up of 16 amino acids. The chain uses TRBV10-3 and TRBJ2-3; 7 nucleotides line up with TRBD2. The source material was peripheral blood. The receptor was isolated from a human donor in a cohort sampled during active COVID-19. Here the CDR3 DNA reads TGTGCCATCACCAGCCGACGGGACTATACATTAGATACGCAGTATTTT. Protein product: CAITSRRDYTLDTQYF.